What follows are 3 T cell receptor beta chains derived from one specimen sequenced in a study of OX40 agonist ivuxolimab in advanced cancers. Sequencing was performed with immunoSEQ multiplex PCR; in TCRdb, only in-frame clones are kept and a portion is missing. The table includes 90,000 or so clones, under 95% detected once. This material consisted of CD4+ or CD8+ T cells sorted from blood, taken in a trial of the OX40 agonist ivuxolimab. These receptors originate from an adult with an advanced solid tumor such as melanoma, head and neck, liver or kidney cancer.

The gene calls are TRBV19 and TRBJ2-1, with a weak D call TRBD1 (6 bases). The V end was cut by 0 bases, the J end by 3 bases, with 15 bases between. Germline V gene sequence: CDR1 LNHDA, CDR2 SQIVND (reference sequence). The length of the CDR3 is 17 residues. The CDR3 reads CASSIDVQGVGYNEQFF. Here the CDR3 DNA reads TGTGCCAGTAGTATAGATGTACAGGGCGTGGGCTACAATGAGCAGTTCTTC.

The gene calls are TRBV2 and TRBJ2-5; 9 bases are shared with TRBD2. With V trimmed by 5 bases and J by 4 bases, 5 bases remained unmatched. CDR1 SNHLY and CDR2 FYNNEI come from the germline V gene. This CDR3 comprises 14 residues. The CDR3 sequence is CASSLSGRGETQYF. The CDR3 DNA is TGTGCCAGCAGTCTTAGCGGGAGAGGAGAGACCCAGTACTTC.

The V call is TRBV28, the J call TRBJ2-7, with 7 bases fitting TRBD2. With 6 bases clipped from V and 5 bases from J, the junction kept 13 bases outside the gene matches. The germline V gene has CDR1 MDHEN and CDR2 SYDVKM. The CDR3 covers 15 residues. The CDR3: CASSPPRGVMDEQYF. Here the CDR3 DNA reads TGTGCCAGCAGCCCGCCCCGGGGGGTGATGGACGAGCAGTACTTC.